Following are 7 T cell receptor beta chains from one sample sequenced in a study of blood T cell repertoires in COVID-19. Sequencing used immunoSEQ multiplex PCR; TCRdb keeps in-frame clones, though not all of them. The repertoire holds 50,000 to 70,000 clones, with over 70% as singletons. The sample taken for sequencing was peripheral blood. These TCRs come from a man aged 55 to 70 with acute or convalescent COVID-19.

V usage is TRBV24-1 and J usage is TRBJ2-3; D might be TRBD2 (5 bases). The germline gives CDR1 KGHDR, CDR2 SFDVKD. V lost 3 bases and J 4 bases, leaving 10 bases between the germline ends. The CDR3 runs to 14 residues. The CDR3 loop is CATSDPGIADTQYF. CDR3 nucleotide sequence: TGTGCCACCAGTGATCCCGGGATTGCAGATACGCAGTATTTT.

The CDR3 nucleotides read TGTGCCAGAAGCCAACCGGGACAAAATAGAAATTCACCCCTCCACTTT. This codes for CARSQPGQNRNSPLHF. This chain joins TRBV7-5 and TRBJ1-6; TRBD1, the table's D call, was not compared with the DNA. TRBV7-5 is annotated as a pseudogene. This CDR3 is built from 16 residues.

The V and J genes are TRBV29-1 and TRBJ1-4, with 9 bases matching TRBD1. V shed 6 bases, J shed 8 bases, and the junction held 7 bases outside the gene matches. This CDR3 region has 13 residues. CDR1 and CDR2 (germline): SQVTM, ANQGSEA. CDR3 region: CSVSRDRDEKLFF. The CDR3 coding sequence is TGCAGCGTCTCCCGGGACAGGGACGAAAAACTGTTTTTT.

Judged by abundance, this clone is medium-sized. Other DNA sequences in the sample encode the same CDR3. The genes are TRBV6-5 and TRBJ1-1; D not resolved. V gave up 0 bases and J gave up 5 bases, with 7 bases separating them. CDR1 and CDR2 (germline): MNHEY, SVGAGI. The CDR3 is made up of 13 amino acids. The CDR3 DNA reads as TGTGCCAGCAGTTACTCCCCGAGAACTGAAGCTTTCTTT. Its translation: CASSYSPRTEAFF.

This clone was counted a few times. The chain couples TRBV5-1 to TRBJ2-4, with 8 bases aligning to TRBD2. Germline V gives CDR1 SGHRS, CDR2 YFSETQ. J was trimmed by 8 bases and V by 4 bases; bases with no gene match: 8. The CDR3 has 14 residues. CDR3 bases: TGCGCCAGCAGCCACGGGGGGGCCACAGACATTCAGTACTTC. It specifies CASSHGGATDIQYF.

This chain uses TRBV12-3 or TRBV12-4 with TRBJ2-5, with D perhaps matching TRBD2 (6 bases). CDR3 length: 13 amino acids. Deletions cut 5 bases from V and 5 bases from J, with 12 bases between. CDR3 region: CASSAQAGETQYF. The CDR3 region has the DNA TGTGCCAGCAGTGCTCAGGCGGGGGAGACCCAGTACTTC.

This clone was seen more than once but under ten times. The chain employs TRBV27 and TRBJ1-2; 11 bases are a match to TRBD1. This CDR3 is built from 15 residues. The V and J ends lost 5 bases and 1 base, in that order; junction bases with no gene match: 3. The germline V gene encodes CDR1 MNHEY and CDR2 SMNVEV (reference sequence). CDR3 region: CASSTGTGGNYGYTF. Written as DNA, the CDR3 is TGTGCCAGCAGTACCGGGACAGGGGGTAACTATGGCTACACCTTC.